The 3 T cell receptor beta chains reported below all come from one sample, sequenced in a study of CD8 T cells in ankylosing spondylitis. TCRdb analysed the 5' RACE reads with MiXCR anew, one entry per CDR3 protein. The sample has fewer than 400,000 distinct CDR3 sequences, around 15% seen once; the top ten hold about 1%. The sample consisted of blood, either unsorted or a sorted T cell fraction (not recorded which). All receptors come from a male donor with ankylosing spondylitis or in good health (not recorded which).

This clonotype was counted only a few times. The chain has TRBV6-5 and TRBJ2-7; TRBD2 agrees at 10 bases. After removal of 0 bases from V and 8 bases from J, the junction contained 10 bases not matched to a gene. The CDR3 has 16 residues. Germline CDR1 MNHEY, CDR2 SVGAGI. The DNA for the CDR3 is TGTGCCAGCAGTTACTCGAGGGCTAGCGGGAGTTCGCAGCAGTACTTC. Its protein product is CASSYSRASGSSQQYF.

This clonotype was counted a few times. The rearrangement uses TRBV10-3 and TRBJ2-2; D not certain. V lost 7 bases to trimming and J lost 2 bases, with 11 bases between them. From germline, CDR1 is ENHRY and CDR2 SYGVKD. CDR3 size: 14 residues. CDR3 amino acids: CAIIGTANTGELFF. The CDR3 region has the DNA TGTGCCATCATAGGAACAGCCAACACCGGGGAGCTGTTTTTT.

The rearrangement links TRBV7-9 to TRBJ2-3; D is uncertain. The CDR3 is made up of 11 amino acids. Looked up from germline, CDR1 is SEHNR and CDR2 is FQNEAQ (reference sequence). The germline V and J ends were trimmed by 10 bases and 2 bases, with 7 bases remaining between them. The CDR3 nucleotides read TGTGCCATCCTTTTCACAGATACGCAGTATTTT. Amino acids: CAILFTDTQYF.